This T cell receptor beta chain was sequenced for a study of cytomegalovirus exposure and HLA in healthy donors. Study as a whole: When 350 to 500 donors were genotyped, more than 70% of them were found to fall in the Caucasian-associated ancestry cluster.

In the PCR, 60 Vbeta and 13 Jbeta primers were used. The data were produced by immunoSEQ multiplex PCR, yet TCRdb's version contains in-frame clones alone and is incomplete. The table records approximately 100,000 clones, around three quarters of them present only once. In nominal health when sampled, donors likely had unrecorded immune exposures nonetheless. V lost 2 bases to trimming and J lost 9 bases, with 11 bases between them. The CDR3 totals 13 residues. Germline V gene data show CDR1 as LNHNV and CDR2 as YYDKDF (reference sequence). The V and J genes are TRBV15 and TRBJ1-5, with D perhaps matching TRBD1 (5 bases). Sequencing input: PBMCs. The source of this sequence is a human donor in good health. The CDR3 protein is CATSRQGDRPQHF. Written as DNA, the CDR3 is TGTGCCACCAGCAGACAGGGCGACCGGCCCCAGCATTTT.